These 20 T cell receptor beta chains originate from one sample sequenced in a study of immune evolution from preneoplasia to lung adenocarcinoma. Clones were read by immunoSEQ multiplex PCR, and TCRdb kept only the in-frame ones, dropping some. Of some 15,000 clones listed, over 75% were seen once; the top ten hold 2.5% to 3%. Sequencing input: FFPE lung adenocarcinoma in situ tissue. These receptors were taken from a donor aged 70 or over with lung adenocarcinoma.

The V gene is TRBV7-2, the J gene TRBJ1-1; D may be TRBD1 (6 bases). This CDR3 contains 12 residues. Looked up from germline, CDR1 is SGHTA and CDR2 is FQGNSA. The V end was cut by 2 bases, the J end by 10 bases, with 11 bases between. CDR3 nucleotide sequence: TGTGCCAGCAGCTTATCAGGGGTAGTAGCTTTCTTT. This encodes CASSLSGVVAFF.

The chain couples TRBV28 to TRBJ2-6; D ambiguous. Trimming cost V 7 bases and J 4 bases, with 8 bases left between them. Per germline, CDR1 MDHEN and CDR2 SYDVKM. The CDR3 consists of 13 residues. The CDR3 DNA reads as TGTGCCAGCAAGATAGCAGGGGCCAACGTCCTGACTTTC. Its translation: CASKIAGANVLTF.

The V call is TRBV5-1, the J call TRBJ2-3, with D uncertain. Germline lookup yields CDR1 SGHRS and CDR2 YFSETQ. This CDR3 has 14 residues. V was shortened by 4 bases and J by 0 bases, with 9 bases between the two germline ends. CDR3 sequence: CASSKEDSTDTQYF. CDR3 coding DNA: TGCGCCAGCAGCAAAGAGGACAGCACAGATACGCAGTATTTT.

The chain has TRBV28 and TRBJ2-5; no definite D call. The V and J ends lost 5 bases and 5 bases respectively, with 9 bases between them. The CDR3 is 12 residues long. Germline loops: CDR1 MDHEN, CDR2 SYDVKM. The CDR3 spells CASSITGETQYF. For the CDR3, the DNA is TGTGCCAGCAGTATAACCGGGGAGACCCAGTACTTC.

This clone was seen only a few times. This chain uses TRBV19 with TRBJ1-6, with 9 bases that match TRBD1. The CDR3 is made up of 14 amino acids. The V segment lost 4 bases and the J segment 10 bases; nucleotides outside the gene matches: 5. Germline loops: CDR1 LNHDA, CDR2 SQIVND (reference sequence). DNA of the CDR3: TGTGCCAGTAGTACCGGACAGGGGTGGTCACCCCTCCACTTT. This encodes CASSTGQGWSPLHF. Filled out from reference TRBV19 and TRBJ1-6, the complete variable domain reads DGGITQSPKYLFRKEGQNVTLSCEQNLNHDAMYWYRQDPGQGLRLIYYSQIVNDFQKGDIAEGYSVSREKKESFPLTVTSAQKNPTAFYLCASSTGQGWSPLHFGNGTRLTVT.

This chain connects TRBV28 to TRBJ1-2; 7 bases map to TRBD1. After removal of 6 bases from V and 2 bases from J, the junction contained 9 bases not matched to a gene. The CDR3 covers 15 residues. Germline CDR1 MDHEN, CDR2 SYDVKM. The CDR3 protein is CASSSPKGGNYGYTF. The CDR3 bases are TGTGCCAGCAGCTCCCCGAAAGGGGGCAACTATGGCTACACCTTC.

V is TRBV7-9 and J is TRBJ2-5, with D maybe TRBD1 (6 bases). V was clipped by 1 base and J by 1 base, with 16 bases between them. The germline V gene encodes CDR1 SEHNR and CDR2 FQNEAQ (reference sequence). The CDR3 totals 17 residues. CDR3 region: CASSLVRDTYFQETQYF. The CDR3 coding sequence is TGTGCCAGCAGCTTAGTTCGGGACACTTATTTCCAAGAGACCCAGTACTTC.

This sequence joins TRBV7-8 and TRBJ2-1; D is ambiguous. This CDR3 is built from 11 residues. The germline CDR1 and CDR2 sequences are SGHVS and FQNEAQ. V lost 3 bases to trimming and J lost 7 bases, with 4 bases between them. Here the CDR3 reads CASSFMNEQFF. CDR3 sequence (DNA): TGTGCCAGCAGCTTCATGAATGAGCAGTTCTTC.

V and J are TRBV19 and TRBJ2-5; TRBD2 might be the D (5 bases). Per germline, CDR1 LNHDA and CDR2 SQIVND (reference sequence). V was shortened by 3 bases and J by 4 bases, with 15 bases between the two germline ends. The CDR3 has 15 residues. The CDR3 nucleotides read TGTGCCAGTAGTATCCGGGGTGGCATTGGAGAGACCCAGTACTTC. Translation gives CASSIRGGIGETQYF.

The chain couples TRBV2 to TRBJ2-7; TRBD2 matches 12 bases. The CDR3 consists of 17 residues. Unmatched junction bases numbered 8, after V lost 1 base and J lost 4 bases. CDR1 is SNHLY and CDR2 is FYNNEI in the germline V gene. The CDR3 sequence: CASSEEAGLAGWYEQYF. The CDR3 DNA reads as TGTGCCAGCAGTGAAGAGGCTGGACTAGCGGGATGGTACGAGCAGTACTTC.

This chain connects TRBV5-4 to TRBJ2-3; D perhaps matches TRBD2 (5 bases). CDR3 length: 16 residues. Trimming pared 3 bases from V and 2 bases from J, leaving 16 bases between. Per the germline V gene, CDR1 is SGHNT and CDR2 is YYREEE (reference sequence). The CDR3 reads CASSSMVADYTDTQYF. In nucleotides, the CDR3 is TGTGCCAGCAGCTCGATGGTGGCCGACTACACAGATACGCAGTATTTT. Together with reference TRBV5-4 and TRBJ2-3, the CDR3 gives the full variable domain: ETGVTQSPTHLIKTRGQQVTLRCSSQSGHNTVSWYQQALGQGPQFIFQYYREEENGRGNFPPRFSGLQFPNYSSELNVNALELDDSALYLCASSSMVADYTDTQYFGPGTRLTVL.

The chain combines TRBV7-2 with TRBJ2-7, with D tentatively TRBD1 or TRBD2 (5 bases each). V shed 5 bases and J shed 8 bases, with 16 bases lying between them. The CDR3 is 13 amino acids. The germline V gene encodes CDR1 SGHTA and CDR2 FQGNSA. The CDR3 sequence: CASSPPGVDKQYF. The DNA of the CDR3 is TGTGCCAGCAGCCCCCCCGGGGTGGACAAGCAGTACTTC.

A single count supports this clone. CDR3 bases: TGTGCCAGCAGCCAATCGGGGGCATACACAGATACGCAGTATTTT. Residues: CASSQSGAYTDTQYF. This chain uses TRBV11-2 with TRBJ2-3; D is possibly TRBD1 or TRBD2 (6 bases each). In germline, CDR1 is SGHAT, CDR2 FQNNGV. Trimming cost V 5 bases and J 2 bases, with 14 bases left between them. The length of the CDR3 is 15 residues. Together with reference TRBV11-2 and TRBJ2-3, the CDR3 gives the full variable domain: EAGVAQSPRYKIIEKRQSVAFWCNPISGHATLYWYQQILGQGPKLLIQFQNNGVVDDSQLPKDRFSAERLKGVDSTLKIQPAKLEDSAVYLCASSQSGAYTDTQYFGPGTRLTVL.

On this clone itself: The sample holds other DNA sequences that translate to the same CDR3. V and J are TRBV7-9 and TRBJ1-3; D call uncertain. The CDR3 spans 12 residues. V lost 6 bases and J lost 4, with 7 bases in between. Per the germline V gene, CDR1 is SEHNR and CDR2 is FQNEAQ (reference sequence). The CDR3 here is CASSPLGNTIYF. The CDR3 DNA is TGTGCCAGCAGTCCCTTGGGAAACACCATATATTTT.

The chain uses TRBV19 and TRBJ2-1, with D possibly being TRBD2 (7 bases). Germline CDR1 and CDR2: LNHDA and SQIVND (reference sequence). With 7 bases removed from V and 1 base from J, the gap between germline ends came to 17 bases. This CDR3 is built from 16 residues. Here the CDR3 DNA reads TGTGCCAGTAAGGGGGGGACGGGCTTATCCTACAATGAGCAGTTCTTC. Amino acid sequence: CASKGGTGLSYNEQFF.

The chain combines TRBV18 with TRBJ2-1; 7 bases are a match to TRBD2. After removal of 1 base from V and 8 bases from J, the junction contained 8 bases not matched to a gene. CDR1 and CDR2 (germline): KGHSH, LQKENI. The CDR3 runs to 15 residues. The CDR3 DNA is TGTGCCAGCTCACCACGGGCGGGAGAATTGGATGAGCAGTTCTTC. It is translated as CASSPRAGELDEQFF.

The DNA for the CDR3 is TGTGCCAGCAGCATAGGACAGGGGACGCAGTACTTC. It yields the protein CASSIGQGTQYF. The chain links TRBV7-8 to TRBJ2-7; the match to TRBD1 covers 9 bases. Germline-derived CDR1 and CDR2 are SGHVS and FQNEAQ. There are 12 residues in the CDR3. The V and J ends lost 5 bases and 9 bases, in that order; junction bases with no gene match: 5. Complete variable domain (other parts from reference TRBV7-8 and TRBJ2-7): GAGVSQSPRYKVAKRGQDVALRCDPISGHVSLFWYQQALGQGPEFLTYFQNEAQLDKSGLPSDRFFAERPEGSVSTLKIQRTQQEDSAVYLCASSIGQGTQYFGPGTRLTVT.

This chain uses TRBV29-1 with TRBJ2-2; unclear D gene. V dropped 7 bases and J dropped 3 bases, with 15 bases sitting between them. This CDR3 comprises 14 residues. Germline lookup yields CDR1 SQVTM and CDR2 ANQGSEA. CDR3 amino acids: CSAQKIQDTGELFF. The CDR3, as DNA: TGCAGCGCCCAAAAAATACAAGACACCGGGGAGCTGTTTTTT.

This clone was picked up a small number of times. The gene calls are TRBV18 and TRBJ1-1, with D possibly matching TRBD1 (5 bases). The CDR3 sequence is 14 residues long. The V end lost 3 bases, the J end lost 4 bases, and 12 bases lay between the germline ends. Per germline, CDR1 KGHSH and CDR2 LQKENI. As DNA, the CDR3 is TGTGCCAGCTCACCCATGGGGGGTCCCACTGAAGCTTTCTTT. Encoded protein: CASSPMGGPTEAFF.

This clone was counted between two and nine times. The CDR3 spells CASSPQAGVQETQYF. DNA of the CDR3: TGTGCCAGCTCACCCCAAGCGGGAGTACAAGAGACCCAGTACTTC. The chain carries TRBV18 and TRBJ2-5; 8 nucleotides align to TRBD2. The CDR3 totals 15 residues. J lost 2 bases, V lost 3 bases, and 5 bases had no gene match. The germline CDR1 and CDR2 sequences are KGHSH and LQKENI.